This T cell receptor beta chain originates from a study of T cell responses to AZD1222 COVID-19 vaccine. The study's findings and limits: Clonal diversity may have been underestimated, and the donors were mostly white British, with more females than males.

Measured with immunoSEQ multiplex PCR; TCRdb has only the in-frame clones, and not every one. The sample has approximately 120,000 clones; about 89% are singletons. Note on this clone: Its matching antigen is unknown.

CDR3 length: 16 residues. V lost 0 bases and J lost 0, with 11 bases in between. CDR1 is SNHLY and CDR2 is FYNNEI in the germline V gene. Sample: peripheral blood, taken 28 days after the second AZD1222 dose. The clonotype was recovered from an adult who received the AZD1222 COVID-19 vaccine. The chain combines TRBV2 with TRBJ1-1, with a possible D match to TRBD1 (6 bases). The chain's CDR3 is CASSEAWGAMNTEAFF. DNA for the CDR3: TGTGCCAGCAGTGAAGCGTGGGGGGCAATGAACACTGAAGCTTTCTTT.